This entry lists 11 T cell receptor beta chains sequenced from one sample in a study of CD8 T cells in Susac syndrome. RNA was extracted with the RNeasy kit, and a quantity of about 0.45 to 1 ug was reverse transcribed using random hexamers. In TCRdb, the immunoSEQ multiplex PCR reads were re-called with MiXCR into one record per CDR3 protein. The sample lists some 250,000 distinct CDR3 sequences; 96% were seen once. Sample: CD4+ T cells from PBMCs. The receptors were gathered from a human donor with Susac syndrome.

J is TRBJ1-1 and V is TRBV28, with 7 bases fitting TRBD1. The CDR3 runs 15 residues. V was pared by 6 bases and J by 3 bases, with 10 bases of the junction left unmatched. The germline V gene encodes CDR1 MDHEN and CDR2 SYDVKM. The CDR3 here is CASRGPGQRYTEAFF. In DNA, the CDR3 is TGTGCCAGCAGGGGACCGGGACAGCGCTACACTGAAGCTTTCTTT.

The chain couples TRBV5-4 to TRBJ2-7; 7 nucleotides match TRBD1. Germline V gene sequence: CDR1 SGHNT, CDR2 YYREEE (reference sequence). The CDR3 has 14 amino acids. The V gene end was trimmed by 2 bases and the J gene end by 6 bases; junction bases not matched to a gene: 8. CDR3 coding DNA: TGTGCCAGCAGCTTCGGACAGGACCGAGGCGAGCAGTACTTC. Protein product: CASSFGQDRGEQYF.

The chain links TRBV4-2 to TRBJ2-5; D could derive from TRBD1 or TRBD2 (5 bases each). V was cut by 0 bases and J by 2 bases, with 10 bases left in between. Germline V lookup: CDR1 LGHNA, CDR2 YNFKEQ. The CDR3 is made up of 15 amino acids. The CDR3 sequence is CASSQDRGRQETQYF. DNA of the CDR3: TGTGCCAGCAGCCAAGATCGGGGACGGCAAGAGACCCAGTACTTC.

The CDR3, as DNA: TGCGCCAGCAGCCAAGGACAGGGACCGAACACTGAAGCTTTCTTT. It encodes CASSQGQGPNTEAFF. V usage is TRBV4-1 and J usage is TRBJ1-1; 7 bases map to TRBD1. The CDR3 is 15 residues long. V shed 1 base, J shed 1 base, and the junction held 3 bases outside the gene matches. Germline CDR1 and CDR2: MGHRA and YSYEKL.

This rearrangement joins TRBV5-1 to TRBJ1-2, with a tentative D call TRBD1 (6 bases). Germline CDR1 and CDR2: SGHRS and YFSETQ. The CDR3 length is 14 residues. Trimming removed 4 bases at V and 4 bases at J, with 14 bases between. The CDR3 sequence is CASSPRGQSYGYTF. CDR3 DNA sequence: TGCGCCAGCAGCCCGCGTGGACAGAGCTATGGCTACACCTTC.

This clonotype was observed a handful of times. This chain joins TRBV6-5 and TRBJ2-2; the D is unclear. CDR1 and CDR2 (germline): MNHEY, SVGAGI. CDR3 size: 13 residues. Trimming left V 8 bases short and J 4 bases short, with 11 bases between. The CDR3 spells CASSSTGTGELFF. In DNA form, the CDR3 reads TGTGCCAGCTCGTCCACCGGCACCGGGGAGCTGTTTTTT.

This chain connects TRBV20-1 to TRBJ1-2; no reliable D call. Between the trimmed V and J ends, which lost 2 bases and 2 bases, there was a span of 12 bases. Germline V gene sequence: CDR1 DFQATT, CDR2 SNEGSKA (reference sequence). There are 14 residues in the CDR3. The CDR3 region is CSARNTANNYGYTF. CDR3 nucleotides: TGCAGTGCTAGAAACACGGCAAACAACTATGGCTACACCTTC.

The V and J genes are TRBV7-3 and TRBJ2-1; no reliable D call. Germline V gives CDR1 SGHTA, CDR2 FQGTGA. Trimming took off 4 bases at V and 9 bases at J, with 10 bases between the two ends. The CDR3 consists of 12 residues. In nucleotides, the CDR3 is TGTGCCAGCAGCTCCACGCGGACTGAGCAGTTCTTC. Its translation: CASSSTRTEQFF.

This chain uses TRBV20-1 with TRBJ2-1, with D maybe TRBD1 (6 bases). CDR3 length: 15 residues. V was clipped by 4 bases and J by 8 bases, with 21 bases between them. The germline gives CDR1 DFQATT, CDR2 SNEGSKA (reference sequence). CDR3: CSATYRERRMDEQFF. CDR3 coding DNA: TGCAGTGCTACATACAGGGAAAGACGGATGGATGAGCAGTTCTTC.

This chain connects TRBV29-1 to TRBJ2-3; 12 bases line up with TRBD2. The CDR3 is made up of 14 amino acids. The germline CDR1 and CDR2 sequences are SQVTM and ANQGSEA. Trimming removed 6 bases from V and 6 bases from J; junction bases left unmatched: 7. CDR3 protein: CSVQTSGREDTQYF. The CDR3 DNA is TGCAGCGTACAGACTAGCGGGAGAGAGGATACGCAGTATTTT.

The chain couples TRBV20-1 to TRBJ1-5, with D maybe TRBD1 (5 bases). The V gene's germline CDR1 is DFQATT and CDR2 SNEGSKA (reference sequence). This CDR3 spans 13 amino acids. V lost 3 bases and J lost 5, with 11 bases in between. This chain's CDR3 is CSASKQADQPQHF. Written as DNA, the CDR3 is TGCAGTGCTAGTAAACAGGCCGATCAGCCCCAGCATTTT.